The present T cell receptor beta chain was sequenced within a study of T cell responses to AZD1222 COVID-19 vaccine. About this clone: Its antigen is not identified.

Study results and caveats: Baseline serostatus was positive in only a handful of AZD1222 recipients. Clonal diversity was possibly underestimated, and the donors were mostly white British, with more females. Targets within unmutated variant regions were reportedly found for nearly half of spike-specific TCRs.

Profiled with immunoSEQ multiplex PCR; TCRdb holds only in-frame clones, not every one. The sample has 90,000 to 110,000 clones; roughly nine tenths are singletons. Combined were second doses at about 4 or about 12 weeks. Sequences were derived from peripheral blood, sampled 28 days after the second AZD1222 dose. This clonotype was obtained from an adult who received the AZD1222 COVID-19 vaccine.

CDR3: CAWSVNSRGTEQFF. Here the CDR3 DNA reads TGTGCCTGGAGTGTAAATTCTCGGGGCACTGAGCAGTTCTTC. The chain links TRBV30 to TRBJ2-1; TRBD1 or TRBD2 may be the D gene (5 bases each). The V end was cut by 0 bases, the J end by 9 bases, with 15 bases between. CDR1 is GTSNPN and CDR2 is SVGIG in the germline V gene (reference sequence). The CDR3 extends over 14 amino acids.